This T cell receptor (beta chain) was captured in a study of kidney transplant recipient with SARS-CoV-2 infection. The CDR3 is made up of 16 amino acids. Many counts were recorded for this clonotype. In TCRdb, the reads were re-called with MiXCR into one record per CDR3 protein. The sample has under 250,000 distinct CDR3 sequences, 29% seen once. V and J are TRBV8-2 and TRBJ1-2. TRBV8-2 constitutes a pseudogene. The sample consisted of a blood sample, taken at baseline and on day 111 from a kidney transplant recipient. The clonotype was recovered from a young adult male patient who had COVID-19 and was a kidney transplant recipient. Part of the T cells may come from the graft donor. CDR3 sequence reads: CGSVGLDSRKTYGYTF. Written as DNA, the CDR3 is TGTGGCAGTGTTGGCCTTGATAGCCGAAAGACCTATGGCTACACCTTC.